The 20 T cell receptor beta chains below were found in one sample sequenced in a study of T cells after yellow fever vaccination. TCRdb analysed the 5' RACE reads with MiXCR anew, one entry per CDR3 protein. The sample carries a few hundred thousand distinct CDR3 sequences, 3.5% to 4.5% recorded once. The source was PBMCs, collected 5 days after the yellow fever booster vaccination. All receptors come from a man between 18 and 29 years old who received the YFV17D yellow fever vaccine.

This clonotype was counted only a few times. The gene calls are TRBV7-9 and TRBJ1-6; D gene uncertain. V was shortened by 1 base and J by 9 bases, with 10 bases between the two germline ends. This CDR3 has 14 residues. Germline lookup yields CDR1 SEHNR and CDR2 FQNEAQ (reference sequence). The CDR3 sequence: CASSLGEWGSPLHF. CDR3 nucleotide sequence: TGTGCCAGCAGCTTAGGGGAGTGGGGTTCACCCCTCCACTTT.

This clonotype was observed a handful of times. V gene TRBV7-3 combines with J gene TRBJ2-1; possibly TRBD1 or TRBD2 for D (5 bases each). V dropped 6 bases and J dropped 8 bases, with 17 bases sitting between them. The CDR3 has 14 amino acids. The V gene's germline CDR1 is SGHTA and CDR2 FQGTGA. CDR3 amino acids: CASRPSGGNDEQFF. In DNA form, the CDR3 reads TGTGCCAGCAGACCTTCTGGGGGAAACGATGAGCAGTTCTTC.

This clonotype has at least ten counts. The CDR3, as DNA: TGTGCCAGCAGCCCAGGACAGGGGGCGGGTGGCTACACCTTC. Encoded protein: CASSPGQGAGGYTF. The chain carries TRBV9 and TRBJ1-2; 11 nucleotides agree with TRBD1. The ends lost 4 bases at V and 7 bases at J; junction bases unmatched: 6. From germline, CDR1 is SGDLS and CDR2 YYNGEE. The CDR3 runs to 14 residues.

The CDR3, as DNA: TGTGCCAGCAGCTCGACTAGCGGATCATCCTACAATGAGCAGTTCTTC. Its protein product is CASSSTSGSSYNEQFF. V usage is TRBV7-3 and J usage is TRBJ2-1; TRBD2 matches 9 bases. The CDR3 loop spans 16 amino acids. With 4 bases clipped from V and 1 base from J, the junction kept 5 bases outside the gene matches. Germline V gene sequence: CDR1 SGHTA, CDR2 FQGTGA.

At least ten counts were recorded for this clonotype. This chain links TRBV2 with TRBJ2-7; 10 bases are a match to TRBD2. The CDR3 has 12 amino acids. Germline V gives CDR1 SNHLY, CDR2 FYNNEI. The V and J ends lost 8 bases and 3 bases, in that order; junction bases with no gene match: 1. The CDR3 loop is CASGTSDYEQYF. The CDR3 DNA reads as TGTGCCAGCGGGACTAGCGACTACGAGCAGTACTTC.

This clonotype was seen many times. The chain is built from TRBV6-5 and TRBJ2-1, with TRBD2 identical over 8 bases. Germline lookup yields CDR1 MNHEY and CDR2 SVGAGI. Trimming cost V 6 bases and J 10 bases; bases outside gene matches: 14. The CDR3 runs to 15 residues. The CDR3 bases are TGTGCCAGCAGGGGAAGCGGGGGCCCCATTTGGGAGCAGTTCTTC. It yields the protein CASRGSGGPIWEQFF.

The chain combines TRBV7-2 with TRBJ2-1, with TRBD1 matching over 10 bases. From germline, CDR1 is SGHTA and CDR2 FQGNSA. The CDR3 runs to 15 residues. J was trimmed by 13 bases and V by 6 bases; bases with no gene match: 15. The CDR3 sequence is CASSLVGTGAPGQFF. In DNA, the CDR3 is TGTGCCAGCAGTCTAGTCGGGACAGGGGCCCCGGGACAGTTCTTC. The full variable domain, its missing parts supplied by reference TRBV7-2 and TRBJ2-1, is GAGVSQSPSNKVTEKGKDVELRCDPISGHTALYWYRQSLGQGLEFLIYFQGNSAPDKSGLPSDRFSAERTGGSVSTLTIQRTQQEDSAVYLCASSLVGTGAPGQFFGPGTRLTVL.

This clonotype turned up a few times. The rearrangement joins TRBV7-8 to TRBJ1-1, with TRBD1 matching over 8 bases. The CDR3 is 16 amino acids. J gave up 2 bases and V 5 bases, and 10 bases lay outside the gene matches. Germline V lookup: CDR1 SGHVS, CDR2 FQNEAQ. The CDR3 nucleotides read TGTGCCAGCAGCCTACGACGGGACAGGTCAAACACTGAAGCTTTCTTT. Translated, it gives CASSLRRDRSNTEAFF. The whole variable domain, filled in from reference TRBV7-8 and TRBJ1-1, reads GAGVSQSPRYKVAKRGQDVALRCDPISGHVSLFWYQQALGQGPEFLTYFQNEAQLDKSGLPSDRFFAERPEGSVSTLKIQRTQQEDSAVYLCASSLRRDRSNTEAFFGQGTRLTVV.

The chain employs TRBV7-3 and TRBJ2-6; no clear D gene. V dropped 2 bases and J dropped 0 bases, with 5 bases sitting between them. Germline CDR1 reads SGHTA; CDR2 reads FQGTGA. The length of the CDR3 is 15 residues. The CDR3: CASSLRSSGANVLTF. The CDR3 bases are TGTGCCAGCAGCTTACGTAGCTCTGGGGCCAACGTCCTGACTTTC.

The V gene is TRBV3-1, the J gene TRBJ2-1; a weak D match, TRBD2 (6 bases). Germline values: CDR1 LGHDT, CDR2 YNNKEL (reference sequence). Between the trimmed V and J ends, which lost 5 bases and 5 bases, there was a span of 16 bases. The CDR3 runs to 15 residues. CDR3 in DNA: TGTGCCAGCAGCTCTACCGGGACTGCCCACAATGAGCAGTTCTTC. Encoded protein: CASSSTGTAHNEQFF.

There are many counts of this clonotype. The V and J genes are TRBV4-3 and TRBJ2-3; 8 nucleotides line up with TRBD1. CDR1 LGHNA and CDR2 YSLEER come from the germline V gene. Trimming at V came to 1 base and at J to 4 bases, leaving 10 bases not matched to a gene. This CDR3 spans 17 amino acids. The CDR3 spells CASSQVRTGTLPDTQYF. The CDR3 bases are TGCGCCAGCAGCCAAGTGCGGACAGGGACTTTGCCAGATACGCAGTATTTT.

The CDR3 bases are TGTGCCAGCAGAAGACAGGGGAGCTATGGCTACACCTTC. Amino acids: CASRRQGSYGYTF. The V and J genes are TRBV5-4 and TRBJ1-2; 8 bases line up with TRBD1. V shed 5 bases and J 4 bases; nucleotides not matched to a gene: 4. The germline CDR1 and CDR2 sequences are SGHNT and YYREEE (reference sequence). This CDR3 is built from 13 residues.

This clonotype was counted between two and nine times. The chain recombines TRBV6-5 with TRBJ2-3, with a weak D call TRBD2 (7 bases). In germline, CDR1 is MNHEY, CDR2 SVGAGI. V was trimmed by 0 bases and J by 3 bases, leaving 10 bases between them. This CDR3 has 15 amino acids. CDR3 in amino acids: CASSYSRGGTDTQYF. Written as DNA, the CDR3 is TGTGCCAGCAGTTACTCGAGGGGGGGAACAGATACGCAGTATTTT.

The chain recombines TRBV7-2 with TRBJ2-3; TRBD2 aligns across 7 bases. V shed 1 base, J shed 0 bases, and the junction held 7 bases outside the gene matches. The germline V gene has CDR1 SGHTA and CDR2 FQGNSA. The CDR3 consists of 17 residues. CDR3 protein: CASSLGGLAASTDTQYF. The CDR3 coding sequence is TGTGCCAGCAGCTTAGGTGGGCTAGCGGCTAGCACAGATACGCAGTATTTT.

The chain combines TRBV4-1 with TRBJ2-4; TRBD2 matches 12 bases. J lost 6 bases, V lost 0 bases, and 3 bases had no gene match. This CDR3 has 16 amino acids. CDR1 is MGHRA, CDR2 YSYEKL, per germline. CDR3 amino acids: CASSQELLAGGNIQYF. CDR3 DNA: TGCGCCAGCAGCCAAGAGTTACTAGCGGGGGGAAACATTCAGTACTTC.

This clonotype has at least ten counts. V and J are TRBV20-1 and TRBJ2-5, with 10 bases lining up with TRBD2. V gave up 0 bases and J gave up 5 bases; unmatched junction bases: 18. The CDR3 length is 19 residues. The germline gives CDR1 DFQATT, CDR2 SNEGSKA (reference sequence). The CDR3 region is CSARDSIGLADFTMETQYF. The CDR3 DNA follows: TGCAGTGCTAGAGATTCTATCGGACTAGCGGACTTTACGATGGAGACCCAGTACTTC.

This clonotype appeared a few times. Its ends do not fully match the called genes, so a read error is possible. This chain links TRBV7-7 with TRBJ2-5, with 9 bases matching TRBD2. This CDR3 contains 15 residues. The germline gives CDR1 SSHAT, CDR2 FNYEAQ (reference sequence). The CDR3 DNA reads as TGTGCTAGCAGCTTAGGCGGCGGGGGGGCCGAGACCCAGTACTTC. Translating it yields CASSLGGGGAETQYF.

This clonotype was observed a few times. The V gene is TRBV7-3, the J gene TRBJ2-7, with 7 bases that match TRBD2. The V and J ends lost 5 bases and 0 bases, in that order; junction bases with no gene match: 10. CDR1 is SGHTA, CDR2 FQGTGA, per germline. The CDR3 has 16 amino acids. CDR3 coding DNA: TGTGCCAGCAGCGTTCGGGGAGGGGCGAGCTCCTACGAGCAGTACTTC. It yields the protein CASSVRGGASSYEQYF.

This clonotype was observed many times. The chain uses TRBV4-1 and TRBJ2-1; TRBD1 matches at 11 bases. Germline CDR1 and CDR2: MGHRA and YSYEKL. V shed 3 bases and J 8 bases; nucleotides not matched to a gene: 3. The CDR3 spans 14 residues. The chain's CDR3 is CASSHPGQGDEQFF. The CDR3 bases are TGCGCCAGCAGCCATCCGGGACAGGGGGATGAGCAGTTCTTC.

The gene calls are TRBV11-2 and TRBJ2-1, with D perhaps assigned TRBD1 or TRBD2 (5 bases each). Germline-derived CDR1 and CDR2 are SGHAT and FQNNGV. The CDR3 runs to 14 residues. Deletions cut 4 bases from V and 10 bases from J, with 17 bases between. CDR3 sequence reads: CASSSRPGPQEQFF. In nucleotides, the CDR3 is TGTGCCAGCAGCTCACGTCCGGGACCCCAAGAGCAGTTCTTC.